Sequencing of this TCR beta chain was carried out in a study of T cell repertoires in cytomegalovirus infection. Background on the study: Recently identified HLA-C-restricted CMV epitopes were used, and well-studied HLA-B-restricted CMV epitopes were used as well. It was the public TCR beta signatures that indicated both CMV infection and matching HLA type. Study-wide points: The response measured ex vivo was dominated by TCR beta clonotypes (HLA-C-restricted and CMV-specific). CMV carriers with the relevant HLA were identified by cumulative public TCR beta family frequency.

TCRdb reprocessed the reads with MiXCR, giving one entry per CDR3 protein. The sample has 680,000 or so distinct CDR3 sequences, roughly 36% seen once. There are a few counts of this clonotype. What it binds is unknown. Germline values: CDR1 MNHNS, CDR2 SASEGT. Trimming removed 7 bases at V and 4 bases at J, with 25 bases between. The CDR3 runs to 18 residues. The sample consisted of cultured PBMCs, taken from culture after CMV antigen stimulation. The TCR originated in a human donor in good health (CMV status not recorded). Some clones in this sample may be carry-over from other donors' samples. The V gene is TRBV6-1, the J gene TRBJ2-2; D might be TRBD1 (5 bases). CDR3 sequence reads: CASIHRPQGMGSTGELFF. The CDR3 DNA follows: TGTGCCAGCATTCACCGCCCCCAGGGCATGGGAAGCACCGGGGAGCTGTTTTTT.